This entry lists 16 T cell receptor beta chains sequenced from one sample in a study of blood T cell repertoires in COVID-19. Profiling relied on immunoSEQ multiplex PCR, and the TCRdb table lists in-frame clones only, not all of them. The table has about 39,000 clones, around 83% seen once. The specimen was peripheral blood. These receptors were obtained from a man aged 60 to 75 with acute or convalescent COVID-19.

V and J are TRBV4-2 and TRBJ1-1; D not resolved. Germline V CDR1 and CDR2: LGHNA, YNFKEQ. The CDR3 has 13 residues. The germline V and J ends were trimmed by 0 bases and 5 bases, with 7 bases remaining between them. CDR3 nucleotide sequence: TGTGCCAGCAGCCAAGAATCCCGGACTGAAGCTTTCTTT. This encodes CASSQESRTEAFF.

This clone was counted a few times. This chain links TRBV2 with TRBJ2-5; TRBD2 might be the D (6 bases). Trimming left V 2 bases short and J 5 bases short, with 18 bases between. Germline V gene sequence: CDR1 SNHLY, CDR2 FYNNEI. The CDR3 extends over 16 amino acids. CDR3 amino acids: CASSERSARSGETQYF. DNA of the CDR3: TGTGCCAGCAGTGAAAGGTCGGCACGGAGCGGGGAGACCCAGTACTTC.

The chain uses TRBV5-1 and TRBJ1-3, with TRBD1 matching over 9 bases. The CDR3 runs 16 residues. CDR1 and CDR2 (germline): SGHRS, YFSETQ. J gave up 2 bases and V 4 bases, and 7 bases lay outside the gene matches. The CDR3 DNA is TGCGCCAGCAGCCTGGACAGGGGTATAGCTGGAAACACCATATATTTT. Protein: CASSLDRGIAGNTIYF.

The chain links TRBV5-1 to TRBJ2-2; 10 bases agree with TRBD1. The CDR3 is made up of 16 amino acids. CDR1 SGHRS and CDR2 YFSETQ come from the germline V gene. Trimming took 0 bases from V and 4 from J; bases not matched to a gene: 3. CDR3 sequence: CASSLAGDRGTGELFF. The DNA of the CDR3 is TGCGCCAGCAGCTTGGCCGGGGACAGGGGCACCGGGGAGCTGTTTTTT. The full variable domain, its missing parts supplied by reference TRBV5-1 and TRBJ2-2, is KAGVTQTPRYLIKTRGQQVTLSCSPISGHRSVSWYQQTPGQGLQFLFEYFSETQRNKGNFPGRFSGRQFSNSRSEMNVSTLELGDSALYLCASSLAGDRGTGELFFGEGSRLTVL.

The gene calls are TRBV5-1 and TRBJ1-3; 7 bases agree with TRBD1. The CDR3 runs 15 residues. CDR1 and CDR2 from the germline V gene are SGHRS and YFSETQ. The V gene end was trimmed by 4 bases and the J gene end by 0 bases; junction bases not matched to a gene: 4. CDR3 loop: CASSRDRVSGNTIYF. In DNA form, the CDR3 reads TGCGCCAGCAGCCGGGACAGAGTCTCTGGAAACACCATATATTTT.

The V gene is TRBV28, the J gene TRBJ2-5, with a possible D match to TRBD1 (6 bases). This CDR3 spans 11 amino acids. V lost 5 bases and J lost 10, with 11 bases in between. CDR1 is MDHEN and CDR2 is SYDVKM in the germline V gene. The CDR3 loop is CASSKRGGQYF. The CDR3 DNA reads as TGTGCCAGCAGTAAAAGAGGGGGCCAGTACTTC. Supplemented by reference TRBV28 and TRBJ2-5, the full variable domain reads DVKVTQSSRYLVKRTGEKVFLECVQDMDHENMFWYRQDPGLGLRLIYFSYDVKMKEKGDIPEGYSVSREKKERFSLILESASTNQTSMYLCASSKRGGQYFGPGTRLLVL.

This clone was seen a few times. The J gene is TRBJ1-1, the V gene TRBV6-5; D unresolved. Trimming stripped 6 bases from V and 8 bases from J, with 16 bases between. The V gene's germline CDR1 is MNHEY and CDR2 SVGAGI. The CDR3 consists of 13 residues. The CDR3 nucleotides are TGTGCCAGCAGAGTGGAGGGAATAAGAGAAGCTTTCTTT. As protein: CASRVEGIREAFF.

The rearrangement uses TRBV11-3 and TRBJ2-1, with D possibly being TRBD1 (6 bases). CDR1 is SGHNT, CDR2 YENEEA, per germline. CDR3 length: 14 residues. V was shortened by 3 bases and J by 1 base, with 7 bases between the two germline ends. CDR3 DNA sequence: TGTGCCAGCAGCTTCGACAGGTCCTACAATGAGCAGTTCTTC. Amino acid sequence: CASSFDRSYNEQFF.

This chain connects TRBV5-1 to TRBJ2-3, with 16 positions matching TRBD2. Germline V lookup: CDR1 SGHRS, CDR2 YFSETQ. J gave up 1 base and V 4 bases, and 3 bases lay outside the gene matches. This CDR3 comprises 17 residues. CDR3 in DNA: TGCGCCAGCAGCGCGGGACTAGCGGGGGGGCGCACAGATACGCAGTATTTT. Protein product: CASSAGLAGGRTDTQYF.

The CDR3 loop is CAWSVFFGTSISNEQFF. The CDR3 region has the DNA TGTGCCTGGAGTGTCTTTTTCGGGACTAGTATAAGCAATGAGCAGTTCTTC. The chain couples TRBV30 to TRBJ2-1, with 8 bases that match TRBD2. The germline V gene has CDR1 GTSNPN and CDR2 SVGIG (reference sequence). This CDR3 is built from 17 residues. V lost 0 bases and J lost 6; bases outside the gene matches: 13.

Here the CDR3 reads CASTYYDRHYEQYF. CDR3 DNA: TGTGCCAGCACATATTATGACAGACACTACGAGCAGTACTTC. V is TRBV5-6 and J is TRBJ2-7; possibly TRBD1 for D (5 bases). CDR3 size: 14 residues. V was cut by 6 bases and J by 3 bases, with 16 bases left in between. CDR1 SGHDT and CDR2 YYEEEE come from the germline V gene.

This sequence joins TRBV27 and TRBJ2-5; tentatively, D is TRBD2 (5 bases). Germline loops: CDR1 MNHEY, CDR2 SMNVEV (reference sequence). The CDR3 spans 12 residues. The germline V and J ends were trimmed by 3 bases and 7 bases, with 9 bases remaining between them. CDR3 in DNA: TGTGCCAGCAGTTTCTCTGGAGGGACCCAGTACTTC. This codes for CASSFSGGTQYF.

This rearrangement joins TRBV5-1 to TRBJ2-4; 8 bases agree with TRBD1. J was trimmed by 3 bases and V by 4 bases; bases with no gene match: 6. Germline values: CDR1 SGHRS, CDR2 YFSETQ. The CDR3 sequence is 15 residues long. In DNA form, the CDR3 reads TGCGCCAGCAGCACCGGACAGGGAGACAAAAACATTCAGTACTTC. It is translated as CASSTGQGDKNIQYF.

Details on this clone: The sample holds other DNA sequences that translate to the same CDR3. The rearrangement uses TRBV30 and TRBJ2-7, with D possibly TRBD1 on 6 matching bases. In germline, CDR1 is GTSNPN, CDR2 SVGIG (reference sequence). The length of the CDR3 is 14 residues. With 0 bases removed from V and 1 base from J, the gap between germline ends came to 10 bases. The CDR3 protein is CAWSVLQGSYEQYF. The CDR3 coding sequence is TGTGCCTGGAGTGTCCTCCAGGGGTCCTACGAGCAGTACTTC.

V usage is TRBV10-3 and J usage is TRBJ2-5; D gene uncertain. V dropped 4 bases and J dropped 3 bases, with 9 bases sitting between them. Germline CDR1 ENHRY, CDR2 SYGVKD. CDR3 length equals 13 residues. CDR3 coding DNA: TGTGCCATCAGTGTGCGGCCTGAAGAGACCCAGTACTTC. Amino acids: CAISVRPEETQYF.

The genes are TRBV6-5 and TRBJ2-7; D uncertain. The CDR3 runs to 12 residues. V was cut by 7 bases and J by 3 bases, with 10 bases left in between. Germline loops: CDR1 MNHEY, CDR2 SVGAGI. The CDR3 sequence is CASIGAVYEQYF. CDR3 DNA sequence: TGTGCCAGCATCGGCGCGGTCTACGAGCAGTACTTC.